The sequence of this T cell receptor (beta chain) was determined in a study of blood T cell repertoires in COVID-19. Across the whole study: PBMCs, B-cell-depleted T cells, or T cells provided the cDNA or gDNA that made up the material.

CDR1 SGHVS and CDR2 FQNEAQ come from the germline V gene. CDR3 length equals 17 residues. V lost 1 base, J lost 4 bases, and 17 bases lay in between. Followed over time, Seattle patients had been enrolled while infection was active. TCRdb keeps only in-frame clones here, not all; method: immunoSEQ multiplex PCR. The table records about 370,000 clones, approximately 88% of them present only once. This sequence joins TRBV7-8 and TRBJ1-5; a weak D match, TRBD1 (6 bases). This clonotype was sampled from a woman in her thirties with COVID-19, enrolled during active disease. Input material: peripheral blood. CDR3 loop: CASSLVRGARGNQPQHF. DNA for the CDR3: TGTGCCAGCAGCTTAGTTCGGGGGGCGAGGGGGAATCAGCCCCAGCATTTT. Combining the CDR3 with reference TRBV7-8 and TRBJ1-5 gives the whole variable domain GAGVSQSPRYKVAKRGQDVALRCDPISGHVSLFWYQQALGQGPEFLTYFQNEAQLDKSGLPSDRFFAERPEGSVSTLKIQRTQQEDSAVYLCASSLVRGARGNQPQHFGDGTRLSIL.